These T cell receptor beta chains were read from a single sample in a study of Ad26.COV2.S vaccination and SARS-CoV-2 variants. Libraries were prepared by immunoSEQ multiplex PCR; TCRdb keeps only in-frame clonotypes and omits some of them. The data contain just over 350,000 clones, about 91% of them singletons. The specimen was peripheral blood, collected after recovery from COVID-19. The receptors shown here come from a human donor who had recovered from COVID-19. Each CDR3 is given with its conserved first and last residue. The D gene is left open where the match is weak. For some rows the clone size is stated as once, few or many, or as a class when expanded; others skip it.

clone size | J gene | D gene | V gene | CDR3 length | CDR3 protein | CDR3 DNA
NA | TRBJ2-1 | NA | TRBV6-5 | 13 | CASRDGSYNEQFF | TGTGCCAGCAGGGATGGCTCCTACAATGAGCAGTTCTTC
once | TRBJ2-7 | TRBD1 | TRBV2 | 14 | CASRDKTGTYEQYF | TGTGCCAGCAGGGATAAGACAGGGACCTACGAGCAGTACTTC
NA | TRBJ2-3 | NA | TRBV9 | 15 | CASSVEGGRTDTQYF | TGTGCCAGCAGCGTAGAGGGAGGCCGTACAGATACGCAGTATTTT
NA | TRBJ2-6 | TRBD1 | TRBV20-1 | 16 | CSASTGGSSGANVLTF | TGCAGTGCTAGTACAGGGGGATCCTCTGGGGCCAACGTCCTGACTTTC
NA | TRBJ1-6 | NA | TRBV9 | 12 | CASSVGDSPLHF | TGTGCCAGCAGTGTCGGGGATTCACCCCTCCACTTT
NA | TRBJ1-1 | NA | TRBV18 | 14 | CASSPQGGYTEAFF | TGTGCCAGCTCACCCCAAGGGGGGTACACTGAAGCTTTCTTT
NA | TRBJ2-5 | NA | TRBV7-8 | 14 | CASSERRNQETQYF | TGTGCCAGCAGCGAAAGAAGAAACCAAGAGACCCAGTACTTC
NA | TRBJ1-1 | NA | TRBV25-1 | 10 | CASRGTKAFF | TGTGCCAGCCGAGGTACCAAAGCTTTCTTT
NA | TRBJ1-3 | NA | TRBV4-2 | 15 | CASSQEDTPGNTIYF | TGTGCCAGCAGCCAAGAAGATACGCCTGGAAACACCATATATTTT
NA | TRBJ1-2 | NA | TRBV18 | 15 | CASSPRGTPGYGYTF | TGTGCCAGCTCACCACGGGGGACCCCCGGGTATGGCTACACCTTC
NA | TRBJ2-1 | NA | TRBV18 | 12 | CASSPYNNEQFF | TGTGCCAGCTCACCTTACAACAATGAGCAGTTCTTC
NA | TRBJ2-2 | NA | TRBV7-9 | 14 | CASSLGPGAGELFF | TGTGCCAGCAGCTTAGGTCCAGGGGCCGGGGAGCTGTTTTTT
NA | TRBJ2-5 | NA | TRBV3-1/TRBV3-2 | 16 | CASSLPTGRGPGTQYF | TGTGCCAGCAGCCTTCCGACGGGACGGGGCCCAGGGACCCAGTACTTC
NA | TRBJ1-5 | TRBD1 | TRBV18 | 15 | CASSPGTGSNQPQHF | TGTGCCAGCTCACCAGGGACAGGGAGCAATCAGCCCCAGCATTTT
NA | TRBJ2-4 | NA | TRBV7-7 | 18 | CASTPVRGRGRAKNIQYF | TGTGCTAGCACTCCCGTAAGGGGGAGAGGGCGCGCCAAAAACATTCAGTACTTC
few | TRBJ2-1 | NA | TRBV19 | 15 | CASSTGQFSYNEQFF | TGTGCCAGTAGTACCGGACAGTTCTCCTACAATGAGCAGTTCTTC
NA | TRBJ1-1 | NA | TRBV18 | 14 | CASSLVEGDTEAFF | TGTGCCAGCTCACTCGTTGAGGGGGACACTGAAGCTTTCTTT
once | TRBJ2-3 | NA | TRBV19 | 15 | CASSILSASTDTQYF | TGTGCCAGTAGTATATTGAGCGCTAGCACAGATACGCAGTATTTT
NA | TRBJ2-7 | NA | TRBV21-1 | 16 | CASSKGGQGQPYEQYF | TGTGCCAGCAGCAAAGGGGGACAGGGGCAACCCTACGAGCAGTACTTC
NA | TRBJ2-3 | NA | TRBV9 | 14 | CASSRGGSTDTQYF | TGTGCCAGCAGCAGGGGGGGAAGCACAGATACGCAGTATTTT
NA | TRBJ1-6 | TRBD1 | TRBV6-5 | 14 | CASTPRQGNSPLHF | TGTGCCAGCACCCCAAGACAGGGGAATTCACCCCTCCACTTT
NA | TRBJ2-7 | TRBD2 | TRBV5-1 | 13 | CASSFRTSAEQYF | TGCGCCAGCAGCTTTAGGACTAGCGCCGAGCAGTACTTC
NA | TRBJ2-7 | NA | TRBV13 | 14 | CASSLSPEPYEQYF | TGTGCCAGCAGCTTAAGTCCGGAGCCCTACGAGCAGTACTTC
NA | TRBJ2-3 | TRBD1 | TRBV6-5 | 15 | CASRDRDAPADTQYF | TGTGCCAGCAGGGACAGGGACGCTCCCGCAGATACGCAGTATTTT
NA | TRBJ1-5 | NA | TRBV6-5 | 15 | CASLNGPSPNQPQHF | TGTGCCAGCCTCAATGGGCCGAGCCCCAATCAGCCCCAGCATTTT
NA | TRBJ1-6 | NA | TRBV19 | 12 | CASSIYNSPLHF | TGTGCCAGTAGTATTTATAATTCACCCCTCCACTTT
NA | TRBJ2-3 | TRBD2 | TRBV7-2 | 16 | CASSGRLAGGTDTQYF | TGTGCCAGCAGCGGGAGACTAGCGGGGGGCACAGATACGCAGTATTTT
once | TRBJ1-6 | NA | TRBV6-5 | 13 | CASYNDASSPLHF | TGTGCCAGCTACAATGATGCCAGTTCACCCCTCCACTTT
NA | TRBJ2-3 | NA | TRBV6-5 | 13 | CASKGPMSDTQYF | TGTGCCAGCAAAGGGCCGATGTCAGATACGCAGTATTTT
once | TRBJ2-1 | TRBD2 | TRBV20-1 | 18 | CSASPGLAGASPYNEQFF | TGCAGTGCTAGTCCAGGACTAGCGGGGGCTTCGCCCTACAATGAGCAGTTCTTC
NA | TRBJ1-6 | NA | TRBV12-3/TRBV12-4 | 12 | CATRGQSSPLHF | TGTGCCACGAGAGGGCAGTCTTCACCCCTCCACTTT
NA | TRBJ2-1 | TRBD1 | TRBV6-5 | 15 | CASSPGQGSYNEQFF | TGTGCCAGCAGCCCCGGACAGGGGTCCTACAATGAGCAGTTCTTC
NA | TRBJ2-1 | TRBD2 | TRBV13 | 13 | CASRGEREYEQFF | TGTGCCAGTCGGGGGGAACGAGAATATGAGCAGTTCTTC
NA | TRBJ2-2 | NA | TRBV6-2/TRBV6-3 | 14 | CASSDRSNTGELFF | TGTGCCAGCAGTGACAGGTCCAACACCGGGGAGCTGTTTTTT
NA | TRBJ2-3 | NA | TRBV2 | 15 | CASSRPTGGVTTQYF | TGTGCCAGCAGTCGCCCGACAGGCGGCGTCACTACGCAGTATTTT
NA | TRBJ1-6 | TRBD1 | TRBV27 | 14 | CASTGSGTGIPLHF | TGTGCCAGCACCGGATCCGGGACAGGGATTCCCCTCCACTTT
NA | TRBJ2-7 | TRBD1 | TRBV27 | 13 | CASRTGVSYEQYF | TGTGCCAGCAGGACAGGGGTTTCCTACGAGCAGTACTTC
NA | TRBJ1-1 | TRBD1 | TRBV3-1/TRBV3-2 | 15 | CASSQGTGLNTEAFF | TGTGCCAGCAGCCAAGGGACAGGGTTGAACACTGAAGCTTTCTTT
NA | TRBJ2-3 | NA | TRBV24-1 | 15 | CATSSHGEVTDTQYF | TGTGCCACCAGTTCACATGGAGAAGTTACAGATACGCAGTATTTT
once | TRBJ1-1 | NA | TRBV13 | 15 | CASSARGTPNTEAFF | TGTGCCAGCAGCGCCCGGGGGACACCGAACACTGAAGCTTTCTTT
NA | TRBJ2-3 | TRBD2 | TRBV7-6 | 16 | CASSLLRGDSGDTQYF | TGTGCCAGCAGCCTCTTGCGGGGGGACTCGGGGGATACGCAGTATTTT
NA | TRBJ2-1 | TRBD2 | TRBV6-5 | 16 | CASSSSGGPTYNEQFF | TGTGCCAGCAGTTCGAGCGGGGGGCCGACCTACAATGAGCAGTTCTTC
few | TRBJ1-4 | NA | TRBV12-3/TRBV12-4 | 13 | CASSGQINEKLFF | TGTGCCAGCAGTGGACAAATCAATGAAAAACTGTTTTTT
NA | TRBJ2-3 | TRBD2 | TRBV10-3 | 17 | CAISEMTSGRTTDTQYF | TGTGCCATCAGTGAGATGACTAGCGGGAGAACCACAGATACGCAGTATTTT
NA | TRBJ2-3 | NA | TRBV1 | 22 | CTSNQEGHPSRGLAGEVGTQYF | TGCACCAGCAACCAAGAAGGGCACCCGAGTAGGGGACTAGCGGGGGAGGTAGGTACGCAGTATTTT
NA | TRBJ1-2 | TRBD1 | TRBV5-6 | 12 | CASIGDRGPFTF | TGTGCCAGCATTGGGGACAGAGGGCCCTTCACCTTC
NA | TRBJ1-6 | NA | TRBV2 | 13 | CASSLATNSPLHF | TGTGCCAGCAGCCTGGCAACTAATTCACCCCTCCACTTT
once | TRBJ2-7 | TRBD1 | TRBV6-6 | 14 | CASSYDRGRDEQYF | TGTGCCAGCAGTTACGACAGGGGAAGGGACGAGCAGTACTTC
once | TRBJ2-5 | TRBD2 | TRBV5-8 | 15 | CASSSGTSGQETQYF | TGTGCCAGCAGCTCCGGGACTAGCGGCCAAGAGACCCAGTACTTC
NA | TRBJ2-4 | NA | TRBV7-2 | 16 | CASSSRDKWPKNIQYF | TGTGCCAGCAGCTCCCGGGACAAGTGGCCCAAAAACATTCAGTACTTC
few | TRBJ1-2 | TRBD1 | TRBV7-9 | 14 | CASSLAEGQGWNTF | TGTGCCAGCAGCTTAGCGGAAGGACAGGGCTGGAACACCTTC
NA | TRBJ1-2 | TRBD1 | TRBV6-2/TRBV6-3 | 16 | CASSGQGAVFNYGYTF | TGTGCCAGCAGCGGACAGGGGGCCGTTTTTAACTATGGCTACACCTTC
NA | TRBJ2-1 | NA | TRBV3-1/TRBV3-2 | 14 | CASSPASLGGEQFF | TGTGCCAGCAGCCCGGCATCCTTGGGGGGCGAGCAGTTCTTC
NA | TRBJ1-5 | NA | TRBV6-6 | 11 | CASSQNQPQHF | TGTGCCAGCAGCCAGAATCAGCCCCAGCATTTT
NA | TRBJ2-1 | NA | TRBV2 | 15 | CASSESGGAYNEQFF | TGTGCCAGCAGCGAATCGGGGGGCGCATACAATGAGCAGTTCTTC
NA | TRBJ2-2 | NA | TRBV11-2 | 12 | CASRILPGELFF | TGTGCCAGCAGAATCCTACCCGGGGAGCTGTTTTTT
NA | TRBJ1-2 | NA | TRBV9 | 15 | CASSVESHGNFGYTF | TGTGCCAGCAGCGTAGAGTCCCATGGAAACTTTGGCTACACCTTC